This T cell receptor (beta chain) originates from a study of CD8+ T cells in alopecia areata. The study's findings and limits: For lesional scalp, especially alopecia totalis/universalis, clonality was higher than in normal scalp. Clarity of TCR sharing across patients fell short of that in mice, possibly HLA-related.

Extracted from the samples, RNA was reverse transcribed into cDNA to serve as the sequencing template. Sequencing used immunoSEQ multiplex PCR; TCRdb keeps in-frame clones, though not all of them. This table holds tens of thousands of clones, approximately 50% found once. This CDR3 has 13 residues. J was trimmed by 5 bases and V by 4 bases; bases with no gene match: 5. Germline V lookup: CDR1 SGHNT, CDR2 YYREEE (reference sequence). Points on this clone: Its antigen is undetermined.

PBMC-derived CD4+ and CD8+ T cells were sorted. The chain has TRBV5-4 and TRBJ2-5; 7 bases are shared with TRBD1. The clonotype originates from a human donor with alopecia areata. The specimen sequenced was NKG2D-high CD8+ T cells sorted from blood. The CDR3: CASSGRGQETQYF. The DNA of the CDR3 is TGTGCCAGCAGCGGCCGGGGACAGGAGACCCAGTACTTC.